Only one count was recorded for the clone carrying this TCR beta chain. Assay used: immunoSEQ multiplex PCR; TCRdb lists only in-frame clones, some missing. The table has around 85,000 clones, roughly nine tenths seen once. These data come from a study of OX40 agonist ivuxolimab in advanced cancers. The timepoints at which blood was sampled were baseline, cycle 4 day 1, and cycle 7 day 1. The V end was cut by 1 base, the J end by 10 bases, with 8 bases between. Germline V gene sequence: CDR1 GTSNPN, CDR2 SVGIG (reference sequence). The CDR3 consists of 11 residues. The chain carries TRBV30 and TRBJ2-1; D is ambiguous. The sample was CD4+ or CD8+ T cells sorted from blood, taken in a trial of the OX40 agonist ivuxolimab. This TCR came from an adult with an advanced solid tumor such as melanoma, head and neck, liver or kidney cancer. The CDR3 bases are TGTGCCTGGAGTGCAGGAATCGAGCAGTTCTTC. This sequence encodes CAWSAGIEQFF.